The 4 T cell receptor beta chains reported below all come from one sample, sequenced in a study of blood T cell repertoires in COVID-19. Assay used: immunoSEQ multiplex PCR; TCRdb lists only in-frame clones, some missing. The repertoire holds around 440,000 clones, with about 91% as singletons. The sequenced sample consisted of peripheral blood. These receptors all stem from a woman in her forties or fifties with COVID-19, enrolled during active disease.

The chain recombines TRBV3-1 (or the pseudogene TRBV3-2) with TRBJ1-4; a weak D match, TRBD1 (5 bases). The CDR3 contains 15 residues. V lost 0 bases to trimming and J lost 8 bases, with 13 bases between them. Germline V gene sequence: CDR1 LGHDT, CDR2 YNNKEL (reference sequence). The CDR3 here is CASSQDRRAREKLFF. DNA for the CDR3: TGTGCCAGCAGCCAAGATCGCAGGGCACGGGAAAAACTGTTTTTT.

The chain links TRBV28 to TRBJ1-1; TRBD1 matches 8 bases. Trimming at V came to 5 bases and at J to 4 bases, leaving 9 bases not matched to a gene. The CDR3 loop spans 15 amino acids. From germline, CDR1 is MDHEN and CDR2 SYDVKM. Written as DNA, the CDR3 is TGTGCCAGCAGTCAGCAGACAGGGGCAATCACTGAAGCTTTCTTT. It is translated as CASSQQTGAITEAFF.

The chain carries TRBV18 and TRBJ2-3; 10 bases map to TRBD1. Germline V gene lookup returns CDR1 KGHSH and CDR2 LQKENI. The CDR3 covers 14 residues. V dropped 6 bases and J dropped 4; count of bases not matched to a gene: 4. CDR3 in amino acids: CASSTGTGADTQYF. As DNA, the CDR3 is TGTGCCAGCTCGACCGGGACAGGGGCAGATACGCAGTATTTT.

V is TRBV28 and J is TRBJ1-6; TRBD1 is a possible D gene (5 bases). This CDR3 comprises 15 residues. Germline V gene data show CDR1 as MDHEN and CDR2 as SYDVKM. Deletions cut 6 bases from V and 11 bases from J, with 20 bases between. CDR3: CASSLRQARGAPLHF. The CDR3 coding sequence is TGTGCCAGCAGCTTACGGCAGGCCCGGGGGGCACCCCTCCACTTT.